This section outlines one T cell receptor beta chain sequence together with its context. This sample is part of a study of blood T cell repertoires in COVID-19. Study at large: Both acute and convalescent COVID-19 samples were obtained from the United States, Italy and Spain. Sample material is recorded as cDNA or gDNA derived from T cells, B-cell-depleted T cells, or PBMCs.

This CDR3 region has 12 residues. Germline V gene lookup returns CDR1 SNHLY and CDR2 FYNNEI. Trimming left V 6 bases short and J 3 bases short, with 9 bases between. How the authors handled the data: Researchers report that nucleated cell counts were estimated from reference gene primer amplification. Generated by immunoSEQ multiplex PCR, the TCRdb table keeps only in-frame clones and is missing some. Clonal size and the V and J genes are those of that table, whereas D and trimming came from the DNA. The data show over 150,000 clones, with approximately 88% seen just once and less than 3.5% held by the top ten.

The rearrangement joins TRBV2 to TRBJ2-7; D is possibly TRBD2 (6 bases). The specimen sequenced was peripheral blood. The sequence was obtained from a woman aged 55-69 years with acute or convalescent COVID-19. The CDR3 DNA reads TGTGCCAGCAGCCCGACTAGCTACGAGCAGTACTTC. This codes for CASSPTSYEQYF.